This T cell receptor beta chain comes out of a study of T cells after yellow fever vaccination (dated by TCRdb to about 2019). Looking at the study overall: The SMART-Seq v4 Ultra Low Input RNA kit was used to prepare libraries from fractions with low cell numbers. Bulk TCR alpha and beta repertoires were sequenced longitudinally to track T-cell clones before and after primary and booster YFV17D yellow fever vaccination. Two healthy male donors made up the cohort, one aged 18 to 29 years and the other aged 30 to 40 years. Blood was collected at multiple timepoints before and after primary and secondary immunization, and bulk PBMC replicates and cell subsets were isolated.

Synthesis of TCR cDNA relied on 5'RACE template switching, a step that introduced a universal primer site along with unique molecular identifiers. Priming of cDNA synthesis was performed from both the TCR alpha and TCR beta constant segments. Library amplification involved two PCR steps, and the second step added sample barcodes and sequencing adapters. Libraries were sequenced on Illumina HiSeq 2500 (2x100 bp) or NovaSeq (2x150 bp). In the original analysis: MIGEC handled demultiplexing of reads and collapsing into UMI consensus sequences, while MiXCR performed V(D)J alignment. Clonotypes responding to the vaccine were identified with edgeR on replicate PBMC samples, with the criteria of FDR below 0.01 and a log2 fold change above 5 up to day 15. Each bulk clonotype was labeled CD4 or CD8 based on which sequenced repertoire, CD4 or CD8, contained the clonotype at higher abundance. TCRdb trimmed public reads at Q25 via fastp, called clones via MiXCR and kept in-frame beta chains. When rows share a CDR3 protein, they turn into one entry using the most common DNA and genes. None of the V and J calls come from the authors' own analysis; TCRdb made them. Here the sample has fewer than 400,000 distinct CDR3 sequences; around 6.4% occur a single time. The ten largest clones represent roughly 15% of the sample.

In light of the paper, this sample's treatment or condition label describes: live attenuated yellow fever vaccine strain. At every blood-draw timepoint, two biological replicates of bulk PBMCs were collected. A standard Ficoll-Paque protocol was used to isolate PBMCs from peripheral blood. TriZol was used to extract RNA from bulk PBMCs, from CD4 and CD8 fractions, and from dextramer-positive and dextramer-negative fractions. This clonotype was counted a few times. Its antigen is currently not known. No base-level quality is on record; no much larger clone is a single base apart. General conclusions and limits of the study: A small fraction of clonotypes appeared in both the CD4 and CD8 compartments, likely as a result of convergent recombination. Most clones expanded after primary vaccination (approximately 96% of CD4 and 70% to 90% of CD8) were re-detected after the booster, suggesting that broad memory maintenance occurred. Computational filtering was needed because FACS-sorted repertoires could contain abundant contaminating clonotypes from the bulk population. Only two donors were included in the study, so the extent to which the findings can be generalized is limited. The secondary T-cell response was found to be weaker but faster than the primary response, with a peak reached on day 5 rather than on day 15.

The CDR3 runs 15 residues from the cysteine to the phenylalanine. Only the CDR3 region is kept as DNA, spanning 45 bases read in frame from base 1. As encoded in the germline V gene, CDR1 is MDHEN while CDR2 is SYDVKM. Relative to germline, V is 4 bases shorter and J is 6 bases shorter, with 15 bases between their ends. This TCR was sampled from a young man who received the YFV17D yellow fever vaccine. The sequenced sample was PBMCs, obtained 5 days after the yellow fever booster vaccination. The chain was built from TRBV28 and TRBJ2-2, and the D gene may be TRBD1, 5 bases matching. The CDR3: CASSSSQGAAGELFF. The DNA reads as follows: TGTGCCAGCAGTTCAAGCCAGGGTGCGGCCGGGGAGCTGTTTTTT.